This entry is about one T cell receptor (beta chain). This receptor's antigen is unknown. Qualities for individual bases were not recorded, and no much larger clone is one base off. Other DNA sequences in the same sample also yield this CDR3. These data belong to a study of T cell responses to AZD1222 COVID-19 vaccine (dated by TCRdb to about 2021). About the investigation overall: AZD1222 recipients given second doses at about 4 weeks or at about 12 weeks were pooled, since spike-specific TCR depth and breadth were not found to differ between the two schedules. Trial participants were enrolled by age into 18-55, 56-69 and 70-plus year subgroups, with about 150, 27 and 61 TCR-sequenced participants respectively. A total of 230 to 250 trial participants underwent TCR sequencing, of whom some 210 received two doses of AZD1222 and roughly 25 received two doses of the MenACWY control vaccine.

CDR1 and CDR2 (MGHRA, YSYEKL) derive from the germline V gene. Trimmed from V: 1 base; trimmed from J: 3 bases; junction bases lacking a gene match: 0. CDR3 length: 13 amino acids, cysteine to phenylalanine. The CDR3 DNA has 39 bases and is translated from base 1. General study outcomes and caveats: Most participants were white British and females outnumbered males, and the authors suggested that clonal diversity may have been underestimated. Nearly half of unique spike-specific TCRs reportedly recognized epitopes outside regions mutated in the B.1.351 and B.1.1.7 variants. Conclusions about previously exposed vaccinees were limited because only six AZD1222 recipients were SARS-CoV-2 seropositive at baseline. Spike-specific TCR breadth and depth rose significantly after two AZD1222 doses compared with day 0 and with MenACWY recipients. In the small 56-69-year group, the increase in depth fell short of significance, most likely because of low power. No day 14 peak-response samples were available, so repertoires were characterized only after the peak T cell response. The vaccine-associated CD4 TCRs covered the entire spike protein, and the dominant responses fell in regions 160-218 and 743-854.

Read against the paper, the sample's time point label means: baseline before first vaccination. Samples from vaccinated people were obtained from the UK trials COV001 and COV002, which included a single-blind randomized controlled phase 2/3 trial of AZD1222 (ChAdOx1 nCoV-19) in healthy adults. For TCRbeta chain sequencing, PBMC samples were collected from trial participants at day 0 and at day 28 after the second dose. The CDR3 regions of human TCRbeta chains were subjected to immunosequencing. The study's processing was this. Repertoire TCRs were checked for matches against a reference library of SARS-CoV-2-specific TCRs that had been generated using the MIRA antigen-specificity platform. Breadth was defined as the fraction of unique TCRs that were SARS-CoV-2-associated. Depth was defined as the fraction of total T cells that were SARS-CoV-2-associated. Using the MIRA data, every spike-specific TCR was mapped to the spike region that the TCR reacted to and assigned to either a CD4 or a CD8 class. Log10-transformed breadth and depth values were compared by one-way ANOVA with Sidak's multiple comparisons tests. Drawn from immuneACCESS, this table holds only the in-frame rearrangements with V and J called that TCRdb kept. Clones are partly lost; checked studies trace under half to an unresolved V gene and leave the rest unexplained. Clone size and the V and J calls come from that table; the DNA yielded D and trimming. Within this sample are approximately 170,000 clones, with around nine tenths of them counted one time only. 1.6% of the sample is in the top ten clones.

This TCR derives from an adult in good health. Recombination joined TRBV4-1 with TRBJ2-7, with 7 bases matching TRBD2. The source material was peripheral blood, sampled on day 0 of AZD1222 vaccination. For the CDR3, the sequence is CASSQGGGYEQYF. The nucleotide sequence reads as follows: TGCGCCAGCAGCCAAGGGGGGGGCTACGAGCAGTACTTC.